This T cell receptor (beta chain) was sequenced for a study of cytomegalovirus exposure and HLA in healthy donors. Study outcomes and limitations: For presence/absence analyses, sequencing depth was assumed to be roughly uniform across donors.

PCR amplification relied on 60 Vbeta primers (plus 13 Jbeta primers). TCRdb's copy holds only in-frame clones and misses some; the assay was immunoSEQ multiplex PCR. The sample contains around 150,000 clones, around 84% of which appear only once. The CDR3 consists of 16 residues. Germline V gene sequence: CDR1 SGHAT, CDR2 FQNNGV. V was trimmed by 6 bases and J by 3 bases, leaving 20 bases between them. This clone turned up a few times. Antigen specificity is unknown. Material for sequencing was PBMCs. V is TRBV11-2 and J is TRBJ1-2, with D perhaps TRBD1 (6 bases). The clonotype was recovered from a boy between 2 and 10 years old in good health and CMV-seronegative. CDR3 nucleotides: TGTGCCAGCAGTCAGAGAGGGGGGGAATCATACTATGGCTACACCTTC. Amino acid sequence: CASSQRGGESYYGYTF.